This TCR beta chain appears in the sequencing data of a study of blood T cell repertoires in COVID-19 (dated by TCRdb to 2019 to 2021). Study-level background: The collaborator samples originated in the United States, Italy and Spain and spanned the acute and convalescent phases of COVID-19. Samples were obtained from the ongoing ImmuneRACE study (first 160 participants) and from about 1,300 subjects provided by 6 global collaborators. Where available, HLA class I and class II types were obtained from metadata supplied by the sample provider rather than from assay-based typing. The prospective study material was composed of cDNA or gDNA derived from T cells, B-cell-depleted T cells, or PBMCs. The dataset comprised deeply sampled blood TCRbeta repertoires from subjects exposed to, actively infected with, or recovered from COVID-19. The repertoires were released in a freely available public database meant as a resource for research on the immune response to SARS-CoV-2. The sample metadata nearly always contained a de-identified subject ID, COVID-19 status, age in years and sex. Here is what the overall study found, with its caveats: How much clinical and demographic metadata was included differed by source and by participant, and the metadata was provided uncurated.

TCRbeta CDR3 regions were amplified from genomic DNA using the immunoSEQ Assay, a bias-controlled multiplex PCR. In the paper's pipeline: The number of nucleated cells in each sample was estimated from the amplification of reference gene primers within the assay. To quantify the absolute abundance of each unique TCRbeta CDR3 rearrangement, sequence reads were collapsed and filtered. For each sample, productive Simpson clonality was calculated as the square root of Simpson's diversity index across productive rearrangements. This is the immuneACCESS table as TCRdb keeps it, with only in-frame sequences that have V and J called. A part of the clones is gone; compared with another copy, unresolved V genes explain less than half, and the rest is unexplained. The V and J calls and clone size were taken over from that table, and D and trimming were inferred from the DNA. The sample contains 100,000 to 150,000 clones, about 86% of them found a single time. Under 6% of the sample comes from the top ten.

Collaborating institutions collected whole blood in K2EDTA tubes following their own protocols. Collaborator samples were shipped for TCRbeta analysis as frozen whole blood, isolated PBMCs, or DNA extracted from either sample type. A word on this clone: Its antigen is not yet known. Base qualities are not provided; no much larger clone lies one nucleotide away.

Sequencing was done on a sample of peripheral blood. The TCR was taken from a man of 80 years or more with active or convalescent COVID-19.

The CDR3: CSVARDRGPLTEAFF. The sequenced DNA: TGCAGCGTTGCCCGGGACAGGGGGCCTCTCACTGAAGCTTTCTTT. Recombination joined TRBV29-1 with TRBJ1-1; 12 central bases correspond to TRBD1. The CDR3 runs 15 amino acids, cysteine and phenylalanine included. The kept DNA is CDR3 alone, 45 bases in frame from the first base. As encoded in the germline V gene, CDR1 is SQVTM while CDR2 is ANQGSEA. Germline trimming amounts to 4 bases on V and 4 bases on J, with 7 as the count of junction bases outside the gene matches.